These T cell receptor beta chains were read from a single sample in a study of shared clonotypes between healthy human individuals. Data came from immunoSEQ multiplex PCR; TCRdb stores just in-frame clones and leaves some out. The sample consists of 550,000 to 700,000 clones, roughly 72% of them appearing once. Input material: memory CD4+ T cells sorted from blood. The receptors shown here come from a woman under 40 in good health. Each CDR3 is given with its conserved first and last residue. D genes are given only for firm matches. Rows give clone size only sometimes, using once, few, many, or a class for an expanded clone.

V gene	D gene	J gene	clone size	CDR3 DNA	CDR3 protein
TRBV27	TRBD1	TRBJ2-5	many	TGTGCCAGCAGTTGGTCGACAGGGGGAAGGGAGACCCAGTACTTC	CASSWSTGGRETQYF
TRBV11-2	-	TRBJ2-1	-	TGTGCCAGCGGGTCGGGGACGTCTCACAATGAGCAGTTCTTC	CASGSGTSHNEQFF
TRBV6-5	-	TRBJ1-4	-	TGTGCCAGCAGTTACAATGAGGGGATACGTGAAAAACTGTTTTTT	CASSYNEGIREKLFF
TRBV10-1	-	TRBJ1-1	-	TGCGCCAGCAGTGCCGGGGAAGGGACTGAAGCTTTCTTT	CASSAGEGTEAFF
TRBV11-2	TRBD2	TRBJ2-1	-	TGTGCCAGCAGCTCCATAGCGGGAGTTCTCCGGGAAAATGAGCAGTTCTTC	CASSSIAGVLRENEQFF
TRBV6-1	-	TRBJ2-2	-	TGTGCCAGCAGATTGGGACAGAACACCGGGGAGCTGTTTTTT	CASRLGQNTGELFF
TRBV20-1	-	TRBJ2-1	-	TGCAGTGCCGGGGTGACAAATGAGCAGTTCTTC	CSAGVTNEQFF
TRBV19	TRBD1	TRBJ1-4	-	TGTGCCAGTAGTGCCAGAGCAGGGGGTGAAAAACTGTTTTTT	CASSARAGGEKLFF
TRBV30	-	TRBJ2-7	-	TGTGCCTGGAGTGTACCGGGCGAGCAGTACTTC	CAWSVPGEQYF
TRBV10-2	TRBD2	TRBJ2-1	few	TGCGCCAGCCATCTAGCGGGGGGCTACAATGAGCAGTTCTTC	CASHLAGGYNEQFF
TRBV5-1	TRBD1	TRBJ2-1	-	TGCGCCAGCAGCCGGGACAGTGCTTCCTACAATGAGCAGTTCTTC	CASSRDSASYNEQFF
TRBV6-1	-	TRBJ2-7	-	TGTGCCACCGGGCGGGACTCGACAGCCTACGAGCAGTACTTC	CATGRDSTAYEQYF
TRBV5-1	-	TRBJ1-4	-	TGCGCCAGCAGCTTGGTGGCAGGGCTTAATGAAAAACTGTTTTTT	CASSLVAGLNEKLFF
TRBV19	-	TRBJ2-5	-	TGTGCCAGTAGACCAATACTAGGGGGGTACCAAGAGACCCAGTACTTC	CASRPILGGYQETQYF
TRBV5-1	TRBD1	TRBJ2-3	-	TGCGCCAGCAGCTTGGTCCGGGACAGCAGCACAGATACGCAGTATTTT	CASSLVRDSSTDTQYF
TRBV2	-	TRBJ2-2	-	TGTGCCAGCAGTGAAACGGTATCCGGGGAGCTGTTTTTT	CASSETVSGELFF
TRBV28	-	TRBJ2-1	-	TGTGCCAGCAGTTTAGCTCCGACCCTTTACAATGAGCAGTTCTTC	CASSLAPTLYNEQFF
TRBV28	-	TRBJ1-1	few	TGTGCCAGCAGTTTTCTCACTGAAGCTTTCTTT	CASSFLTEAFF
TRBV2	-	TRBJ2-2	-	TGTGCCAGCAGCGACTTAAGGAGTACCGGGGAGCTGTTTTTT	CASSDLRSTGELFF
TRBV6-1	TRBD1	TRBJ1-5	-	TGTGCCAGCAGTGTTGACAGGGGGTCCCGTCAGCCCCAGCATTTT	CASSVDRGSRQPQHF
TRBV28	TRBD1	TRBJ1-5	-	TGTGCCAGCAGTTTAACCCTCGGGACAGCCGAATCTTATAGCAATCAGCCCCAGCATTTT	CASSLTLGTAESYSNQPQHF
TRBV28	TRBD1	TRBJ2-1	-	TGTGCCAGCAGTTTAAGTCGTCGGACAGGGGGACTGAGTTCTACCTACAATGAGCAGTTCTTC	CASSLSRRTGGLSSTYNEQFF
TRBV28	-	TRBJ2-1	once	TGTGCCAGCAGTTGGGGCAGGGGGGGATATGAGCAGTTCTTC	CASSWGRGGYEQFF